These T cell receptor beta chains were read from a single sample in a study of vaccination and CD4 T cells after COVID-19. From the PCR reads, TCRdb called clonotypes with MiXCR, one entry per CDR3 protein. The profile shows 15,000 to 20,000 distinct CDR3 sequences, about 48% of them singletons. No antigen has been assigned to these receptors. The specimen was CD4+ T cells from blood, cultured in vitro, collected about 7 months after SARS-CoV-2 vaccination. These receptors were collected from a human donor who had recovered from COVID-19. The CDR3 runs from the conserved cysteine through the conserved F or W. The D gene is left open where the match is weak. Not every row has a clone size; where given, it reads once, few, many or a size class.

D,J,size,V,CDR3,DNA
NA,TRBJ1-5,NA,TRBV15,CATSRDRGIFNQPQHF,TGTGCCACCAGCAGAGATCGAGGGATTTTCAATCAGCCCCAGCATTTT
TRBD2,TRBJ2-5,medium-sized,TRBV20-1,CSARSPRGDQETQYF,TGCAGTGCTAGGTCCCCCCGGGGGGACCAAGAGACCCAGTACTTC
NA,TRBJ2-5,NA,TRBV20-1,CSASYRDTWYQETQYF,TGCAGTGCTAGCTACCGGGACACTTGGTACCAAGAGACCCAGTACTTC
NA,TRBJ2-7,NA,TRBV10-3,CAISNPRDSYEQYF,TGTGCCATCAGTAATCCCCGAGACAGCTACGAGCAGTACTTC
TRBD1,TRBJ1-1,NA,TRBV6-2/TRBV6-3,CASSYSSGGTGVHTEAFF,TGTGCCAGCAGTTACTCGAGCGGTGGGACAGGGGTCCATACTGAAGCTTTCTTT
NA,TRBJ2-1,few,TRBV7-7,CASSTRAREEQFF,TGTGCTAGCAGCACAAGGGCCCGGGAGGAGCAGTTCTTC
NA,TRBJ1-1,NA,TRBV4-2,CASSQDARTLGNTEAFF,TGTGCCAGCAGCCAAGATGCAAGGACTCTCGGGAACACTGAAGCTTTCTTT
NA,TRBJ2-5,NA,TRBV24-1,CATGRANQETQYF,TGTGCCACCGGACGGGCGAACCAAGAGACCCAGTACTTC
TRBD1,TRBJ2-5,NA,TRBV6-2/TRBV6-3,CASSFLGQVRYQETQYF,TGTGCCAGCAGTTTCCTCGGACAGGTTAGGTACCAAGAGACCCAGTACTTC
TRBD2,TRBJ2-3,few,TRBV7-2,CASSFYSGRGDTQYF,TGTGCCAGCAGCTTCTACAGCGGGAGAGGCGATACGCAGTATTTT
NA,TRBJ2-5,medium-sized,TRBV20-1,CSAQDYTGTQYF,TGCAGTGCTCAGGACTATACCGGGACCCAGTACTTC
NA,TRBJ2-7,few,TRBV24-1,CATSEGQVLSYEQYF,TGTGCCACCAGTGAGGGACAAGTTCTTTCGTACGAGCAGTACTTC
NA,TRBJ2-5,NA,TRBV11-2,CASSLEPGFLGETQYF,TGTGCCAGCAGCTTAGAACCCGGATTCCTGGGGGAGACCCAGTACTTC
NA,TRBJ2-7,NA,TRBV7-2,CASSEAAGVSYEQYF,TGTGCCAGCAGCGAGGCCGCCGGGGTATCCTACGAGCAGTACTTC
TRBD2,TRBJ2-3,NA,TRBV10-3,CAIRGTSGEDTQYF,TGTGCCATCAGAGGGACTAGCGGGGAGGATACGCAGTATTTT
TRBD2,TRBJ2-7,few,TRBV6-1,CASRKESRGGSLVYEQYF,TGTGCCAGCAGGAAGGAGTCGCGGGGGGGCAGTCTAGTATACGAGCAGTACTTC
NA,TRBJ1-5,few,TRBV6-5,CASSYSQGFNQPQHF,TGTGCCAGCAGTTACTCCCAGGGGTTCAATCAGCCCCAGCATTTT
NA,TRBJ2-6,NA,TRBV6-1,CATRGSGANVLTF,TGTGCCACCAGGGGCTCTGGGGCCAACGTCCTGACTTTC
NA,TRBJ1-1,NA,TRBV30,CAWGHMNTEAFF,TGTGCCTGGGGCCACATGAACACTGAAGCTTTCTTT
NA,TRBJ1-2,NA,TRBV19,CASSTSRGVYGYTF,TGTGCCAGTAGTACGTCAAGGGGGGTCTATGGCTACACCTTC
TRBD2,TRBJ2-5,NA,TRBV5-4,CASSLGGTGGETQYF,TGTGCCAGCAGCTTGGGAGGGACGGGAGGAGAGACCCAGTACTTC
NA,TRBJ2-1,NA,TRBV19,CASKGPIEQFF,TGTGCCAGTAAAGGCCCCATTGAGCAGTTCTTC
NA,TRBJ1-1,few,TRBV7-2,CASSLVRDGTEAFF,TGTGCCAGCAGCTTAGTTCGGGATGGCACTGAAGCTTTCTTT
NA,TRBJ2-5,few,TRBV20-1,CSAVDTETQYF,TGCAGTGCTGTAGATACTGAGACCCAGTACTTC
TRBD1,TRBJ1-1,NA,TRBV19,CASNSLGTVNTEAFF,TGTGCCAGTAACTCGTTAGGGACAGTGAACACTGAAGCTTTCTTT
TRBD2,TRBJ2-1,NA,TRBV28,CASTLAGGPYNEQFF,TGTGCCAGCACTTTAGCGGGAGGGCCCTACAATGAGCAGTTCTTC
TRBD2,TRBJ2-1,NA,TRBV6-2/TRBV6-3,CASSRAGAYNEQFF,TGTGCCAGCAGTCGAGCGGGGGCCTACAATGAGCAGTTCTTC
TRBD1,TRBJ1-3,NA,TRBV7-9,CASSSGTGGGNTIYF,TGTGCCAGCAGCTCCGGGACAGGGGGCGGAAACACCATATATTTT
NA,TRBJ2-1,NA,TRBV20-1,CSAARYGLGNEQFF,TGCAGTGCTGCCCGGTATGGCCTTGGAAATGAGCAGTTCTTC
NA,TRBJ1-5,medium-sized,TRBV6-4,CASSGTPSSNQPQHF,TGTGCCAGCAGTGGCACACCATCTAGCAATCAGCCCCAGCATTTT
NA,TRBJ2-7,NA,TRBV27,CASRRGGSFEQYF,TGTGCCAGCAGGAGAGGGGGTTCGTTCGAGCAGTACTTC
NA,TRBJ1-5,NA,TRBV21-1,CASGGRGQPQHF,TGTGCCAGTGGGGGGCGAGGTCAGCCCCAGCATTTT
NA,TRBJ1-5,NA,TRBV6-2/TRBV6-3,CASSYRVDQPQHF,TGTGCCAGCAGTTACAGGGTGGATCAGCCCCAGCATTTT
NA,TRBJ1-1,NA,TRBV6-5,CASSYSLGGTEAFF,TGTGCCAGCAGTTACTCGTTGGGGGGCACTGAAGCTTTCTTT
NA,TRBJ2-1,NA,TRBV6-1,CASTRGNYNEQFF,TGTGCCAGCACGCGCGGGAACTACAATGAGCAGTTCTTC
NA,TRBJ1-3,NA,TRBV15,CATSRDWDTIYF,TGTGCCACCAGCAGAGATTGGGACACCATATATTTT
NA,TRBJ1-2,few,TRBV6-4,CASSDIGGYGYTF,TGTGCCAGCAGTGACATCGGAGGCTATGGCTACACCTTC
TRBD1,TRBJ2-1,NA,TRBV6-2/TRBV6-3,CASRRTGRYEQFF,TGTGCCAGCAGACGGACAGGGCGATATGAGCAGTTCTTC
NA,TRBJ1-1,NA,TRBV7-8,CASSRGENTEAFF,TGTGCCAGCAGCCGTGGGGAGAACACTGAAGCTTTCTTT
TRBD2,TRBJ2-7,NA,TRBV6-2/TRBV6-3,CASSRAGVYEQYF,TGTGCCAGCAGCCGCGCGGGGGTCTACGAGCAGTACTTC
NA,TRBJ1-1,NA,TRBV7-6,CASSLEGGSTEAFF,TGTGCCAGCAGCTTAGAGGGGGGTTCAACTGAAGCTTTCTTT
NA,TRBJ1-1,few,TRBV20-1,CSARDFGVNTEAFF,TGCAGTGCTAGAGATTTCGGAGTGAACACTGAAGCTTTCTTT
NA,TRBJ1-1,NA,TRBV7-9,CASSLSRFEAFF,TGTGCCAGCAGCCTGAGCCGTTTTGAAGCTTTCTTT
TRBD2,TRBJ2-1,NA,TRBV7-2,CASSRRSGRAYNEQFF,TGTGCCAGCAGCCGTCGGAGCGGGAGGGCCTACAATGAGCAGTTCTTC
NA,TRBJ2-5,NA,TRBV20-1,CSARGASTIPETQYF,TGCAGTGCTAGAGGTGCCTCGACGATACCAGAGACCCAGTACTTC
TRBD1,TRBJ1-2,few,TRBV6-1,CASSGQGTNYGYTF,TGTGCCAGCAGCGGACAGGGGACAAACTATGGCTACACCTTC
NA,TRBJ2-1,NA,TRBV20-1,CSARDGLPSYNEQFF,TGCAGTGCTAGAGATGGCCTACCATCCTACAATGAGCAGTTCTTC
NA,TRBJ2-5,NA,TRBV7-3,CASSPGGGTQYF,TGTGCCAGCAGCCCTGGGGGAGGGACCCAGTACTTC
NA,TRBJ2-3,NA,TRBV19,CASSWRDTQYF,TGTGCCAGTAGTTGGCGCGATACGCAGTATTTT
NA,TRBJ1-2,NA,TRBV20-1,CSARRSTSFYGYTF,TGCAGTGCTAGGCGATCAACCAGTTTCTATGGCTACACCTTC
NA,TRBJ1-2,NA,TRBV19,CAGETEGYTF,TGTGCCGGGGAGACGGAGGGCTACACCTTC
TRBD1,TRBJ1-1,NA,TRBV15,CATSRAPGGTEAFF,TGTGCCACCAGCAGAGCTCCAGGGGGAACTGAAGCTTTCTTT